This T cell receptor beta chain was recorded in a study of cytomegalovirus exposure and HLA in healthy donors. Study-level points and caveats: Of the V segments, some could not be distinguished, including TRBV6-2 and TRBV6-3, and were excluded.

The V and J ends lost 2 bases and 3 bases respectively, with 5 bases between them. The CDR3 contains 13 residues. Germline CDR1 is SNHLY and CDR2 is FYNNEI. It was with 60 Vbeta and 13 Jbeta primers that the PCR ran. The assay was immunoSEQ multiplex PCR, and TCRdb's table has in-frame clones only and misses some. The sample consists of roughly 150,000 clones, 85% of them appearing once. About this clone itself: Its antigen remains unidentified.

This sequence originates from a boy aged 2 to 10 in good health and CMV-seronegative. The material sequenced was PBMCs. This sequence joins TRBV2 and TRBJ1-5; D gene ambiguous. CDR3 residues: CASSEHFNQPQHF. As DNA, the CDR3 is TGTGCCAGCAGTGAACACTTCAATCAGCCCCAGCATTTT. The full variable domain, its missing parts supplied by reference TRBV2 and TRBJ1-5, is EPEVTQTPSHQVTQMGQEVILRCVPISNHLYFYWYRQILGQKVEFLVSFYNNEISEKSEIFDDQFSVERPDGSNFTLKIRSTKLEDSAMYFCASSEHFNQPQHFGDGTRLSIL.